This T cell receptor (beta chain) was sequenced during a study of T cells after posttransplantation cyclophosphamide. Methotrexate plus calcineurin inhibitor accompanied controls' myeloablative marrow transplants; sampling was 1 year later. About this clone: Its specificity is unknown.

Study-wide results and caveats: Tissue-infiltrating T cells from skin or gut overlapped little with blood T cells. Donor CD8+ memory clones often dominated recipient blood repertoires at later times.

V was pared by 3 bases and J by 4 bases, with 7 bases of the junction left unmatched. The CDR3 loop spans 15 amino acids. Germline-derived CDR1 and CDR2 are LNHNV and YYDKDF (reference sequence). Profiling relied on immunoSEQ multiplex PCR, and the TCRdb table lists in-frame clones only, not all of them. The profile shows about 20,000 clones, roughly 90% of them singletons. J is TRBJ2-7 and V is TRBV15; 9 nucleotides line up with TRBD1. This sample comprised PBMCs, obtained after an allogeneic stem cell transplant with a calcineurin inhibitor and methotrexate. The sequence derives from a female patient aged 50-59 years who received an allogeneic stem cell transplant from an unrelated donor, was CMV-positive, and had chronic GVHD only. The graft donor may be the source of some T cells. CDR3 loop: CATSSRDRGWYEQYF. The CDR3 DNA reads TGTGCCACCAGCAGTCGAGACAGGGGGTGGTACGAGCAGTACTTC.